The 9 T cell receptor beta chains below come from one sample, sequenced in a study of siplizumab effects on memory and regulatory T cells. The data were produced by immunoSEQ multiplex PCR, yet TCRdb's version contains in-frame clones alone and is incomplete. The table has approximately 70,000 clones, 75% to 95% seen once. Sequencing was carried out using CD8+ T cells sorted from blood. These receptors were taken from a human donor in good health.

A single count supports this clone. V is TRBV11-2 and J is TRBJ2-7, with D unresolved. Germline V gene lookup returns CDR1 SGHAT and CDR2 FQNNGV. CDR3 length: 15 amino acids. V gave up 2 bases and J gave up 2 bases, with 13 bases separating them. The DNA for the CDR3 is TGTGCCAGCAGCTTATCACAGATACCCACCTACGAGCAGTACTTC. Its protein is CASSLSQIPTYEQYF.

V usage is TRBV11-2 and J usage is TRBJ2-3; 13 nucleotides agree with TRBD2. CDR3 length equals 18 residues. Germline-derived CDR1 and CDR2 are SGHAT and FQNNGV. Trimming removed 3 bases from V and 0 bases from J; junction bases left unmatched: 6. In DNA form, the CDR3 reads TGTGCCAGCAGCTTCGGACTAGCGGGAGTGGCTAGCACAGATACGCAGTATTTT. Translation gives CASSFGLAGVASTDTQYF.

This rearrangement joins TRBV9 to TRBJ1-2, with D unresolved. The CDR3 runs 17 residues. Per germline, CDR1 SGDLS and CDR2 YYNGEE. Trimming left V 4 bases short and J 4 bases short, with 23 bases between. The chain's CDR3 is CASSPLPGGGGSYGYTF. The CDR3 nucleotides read TGTGCCAGCAGCCCTCTCCCCGGAGGTGGAGGGAGCTATGGCTACACCTTC.

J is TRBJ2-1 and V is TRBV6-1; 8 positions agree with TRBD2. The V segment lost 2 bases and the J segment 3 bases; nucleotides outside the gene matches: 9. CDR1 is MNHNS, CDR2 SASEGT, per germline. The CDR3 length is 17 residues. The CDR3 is CASSEMGAGGRYNEQFF. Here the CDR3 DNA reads TGTGCCAGCAGTGAAATGGGGGCGGGGGGCCGCTACAATGAGCAGTTCTTC.

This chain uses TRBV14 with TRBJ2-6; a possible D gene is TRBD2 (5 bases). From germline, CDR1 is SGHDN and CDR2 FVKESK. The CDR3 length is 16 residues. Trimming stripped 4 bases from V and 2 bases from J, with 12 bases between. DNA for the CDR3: TGTGCCAGCAGCCCTAGCACAGACCCTGGGGCCAACGTCCTGACTTTC. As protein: CASSPSTDPGANVLTF. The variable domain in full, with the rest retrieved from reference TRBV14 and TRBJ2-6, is EAGVTQFPSHSVIEKGQTVTLRCDPISGHDNLYWYRRVMGKEIKFLLHFVKESKQDESGMPNNRFLAERTGGTYSTLKVQPAELEDSGVYFCASSPSTDPGANVLTFGAGSRLTVL.

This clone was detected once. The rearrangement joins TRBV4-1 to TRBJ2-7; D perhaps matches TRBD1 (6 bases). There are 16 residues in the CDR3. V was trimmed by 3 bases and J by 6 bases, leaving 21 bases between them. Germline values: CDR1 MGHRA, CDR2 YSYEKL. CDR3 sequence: CASSHTPAQGSPEQYF. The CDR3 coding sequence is TGCGCCAGCAGCCATACACCGGCACAGGGTTCCCCCGAGCAGTACTTC.

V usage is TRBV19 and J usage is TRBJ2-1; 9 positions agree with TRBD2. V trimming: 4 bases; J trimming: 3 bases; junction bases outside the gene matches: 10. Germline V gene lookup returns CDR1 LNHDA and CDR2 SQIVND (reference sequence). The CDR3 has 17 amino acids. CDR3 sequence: CASSRSLAGIVYNEQFF. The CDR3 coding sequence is TGTGCCAGTAGTAGGAGCCTAGCGGGGATCGTCTACAATGAGCAGTTCTTC.

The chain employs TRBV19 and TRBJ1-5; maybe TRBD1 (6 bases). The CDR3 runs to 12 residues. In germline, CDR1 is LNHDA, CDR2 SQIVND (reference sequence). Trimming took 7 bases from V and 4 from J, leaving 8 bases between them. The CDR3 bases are TGTGCCAGTACCCAGGGGAATCAGCCCCAGCATTTT. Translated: CASTQGNQPQHF.

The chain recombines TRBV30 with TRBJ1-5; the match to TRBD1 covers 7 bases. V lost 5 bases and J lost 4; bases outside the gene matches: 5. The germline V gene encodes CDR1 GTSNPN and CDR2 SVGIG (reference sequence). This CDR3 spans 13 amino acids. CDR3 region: CAWQGVGNQPQHF. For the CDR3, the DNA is TGTGCCTGGCAGGGGGTTGGAAATCAGCCCCAGCATTTT.